These 12 T cell receptor beta chains came from one sample sequenced in a study of blood T cell repertoires in COVID-19. TCRdb keeps only in-frame clones here, not all; method: immunoSEQ multiplex PCR. This sample has about 400,000 clones, with approximately 86% found just once. The sample comprised peripheral blood. The origin of the receptors is a woman aged 55-69 years with COVID-19, enrolled during active disease.

V and J are TRBV7-3 and TRBJ2-5, with a possible D match to TRBD2 (7 bases). The V end lost 3 bases, the J end lost 4 bases, and 9 bases lay between the germline ends. There are 13 residues in the CDR3. CDR1 is SGHTA, CDR2 FQGTGA, per germline. The CDR3 DNA is TGTGCCAGCAGCTTTAGGGGGGGAGAGACCCAGTACTTC. Its protein is CASSFRGGETQYF.

V gene TRBV18 combines with J gene TRBJ1-1, with TRBD1 matching 9 bases. Germline V lookup: CDR1 KGHSH, CDR2 LQKENI. Unmatched junction bases numbered 7, after V lost 4 bases and J lost 4 bases. This CDR3 spans 15 amino acids. CDR3 bases: TGTGCCAGCTCACTAACACAGGGGGCGGTCACTGAAGCTTTCTTT. It yields the protein CASSLTQGAVTEAFF.

This clone was seen once. The chain combines TRBV27 with TRBJ1-2; D ambiguous. This CDR3 has 13 amino acids. Between the trimmed V and J ends, which lost 5 bases and 0 bases, there was a span of 7 bases. CDR1 and CDR2 from the germline V gene are MNHEY and SMNVEV (reference sequence). The CDR3 region has the DNA TGTGCCAGCAGTAAACGGGCTAACTATGGCTACACCTTC. Amino acids: CASSKRANYGYTF.

The chain is built from TRBV2 and TRBJ2-1; possible D gene TRBD2, 5 bases. Trimming pared 4 bases from V and 10 bases from J, leaving 17 bases between. CDR1 is SNHLY, CDR2 FYNNEI, per germline. This CDR3 comprises 14 residues. The CDR3 loop is CASSVRPSGIEQFF. The CDR3 DNA sequence: TGTGCCAGCAGTGTTAGACCCTCCGGGATAGAGCAGTTCTTC.

This chain joins TRBV24-1 and TRBJ1-2, with TRBD1 matching over 9 bases. This CDR3 has 16 amino acids. The trim removed 12 bases at V and 3 bases at J, leaving 16 bases unmatched. Looked up from germline, CDR1 is KGHDR and CDR2 is SFDVKD. The CDR3 region is CAPWTGDVEGHYGYTF. CDR3 nucleotides: TGTGCCCCCTGGACAGGGGATGTGGAAGGACACTATGGCTACACCTTC.

The chain carries TRBV6-5 and TRBJ2-5; 10 positions match TRBD1. The ends lost 2 bases at V and 5 bases at J; junction bases unmatched: 5. CDR3 length: 15 residues. Germline CDR1 and CDR2: MNHEY and SVGAGI. CDR3 nucleotide sequence: TGTGCCAGCAGTTACCCGGGACAGGGGCTGGAGACCCAGTACTTC. It specifies CASSYPGQGLETQYF.

The V and J genes are TRBV7-9 and TRBJ1-3, with a weak D call TRBD1 (6 bases). Trimming removed 2 bases at V and 1 base at J, with 9 bases between. Germline V gives CDR1 SEHNR, CDR2 FQNEAQ (reference sequence). This CDR3 is built from 15 residues. The CDR3 coding sequence is TGTGCCAGCAGCTTAAGGGGGATGTCTGGAAACACCATATATTTT. This codes for CASSLRGMSGNTIYF.

The genes are TRBV5-1 and TRBJ2-1, with 12 nucleotides matching TRBD2. The ends lost 1 base at V and 9 bases at J; junction bases unmatched: 8. The CDR3 spans 16 residues. The germline V gene has CDR1 SGHRS and CDR2 YFSETQ. In nucleotides, the CDR3 is TGCGCCAGCAGCTTGAGGACCGCGACTAGCGGGGGTGAGCAGTTCTTC. Protein: CASSLRTATSGGEQFF. Variable domain in full (rest from reference TRBV5-1 and TRBJ2-1): KAGVTQTPRYLIKTRGQQVTLSCSPISGHRSVSWYQQTPGQGLQFLFEYFSETQRNKGNFPGRFSGRQFSNSRSEMNVSTLELGDSALYLCASSLRTATSGGEQFFGPGTRLTVL.

The chain combines TRBV11-2 with TRBJ2-5; 7 bases match TRBD2. This CDR3 has 13 amino acids. The V segment lost 3 bases and the J segment 5 bases; nucleotides outside the gene matches: 3. CDR1 SGHAT and CDR2 FQNNGV come from the germline V gene. As DNA, the CDR3 is TGTGCCAGCAGCTTCGCCGGGGGGGAGACCCAGTACTTC. Its protein product is CASSFAGGETQYF. Using reference TRBV11-2 and TRBJ2-5 for the parts outside the CDR3, the full variable domain is EAGVAQSPRYKIIEKRQSVAFWCNPISGHATLYWYQQILGQGPKLLIQFQNNGVVDDSQLPKDRFSAERLKGVDSTLKIQPAKLEDSAVYLCASSFAGGETQYFGPGTRLLVL.

In its sample, this clone was seen once. The genes are TRBV5-4 and TRBJ1-2, with D perhaps TRBD1 (5 bases). This CDR3 spans 19 amino acids. Trimming removed 4 bases at V and 5 bases at J, with 30 bases between. Germline CDR1 is SGHNT and CDR2 is YYREEE (reference sequence). CDR3 coding DNA: TGTGCCAGCAGCCAGTTAGTGGCGGGGGTGAGACCCAAGTGGTATGGCTACACCTTC. Amino acid sequence: CASSQLVAGVRPKWYGYTF.

This clone was seen a few times. CDR3 in amino acids: CAILIRTGGNTEAFF. The CDR3 nucleotides read TGTGCCATCTTGATCCGGACAGGGGGGAACACTGAAGCTTTCTTT. V gene TRBV10-3 combines with J gene TRBJ1-1; 10 bases align to TRBD1. Germline trimming cut 8 bases from V and 1 base from J; bases unmatched to any gene: 7. This CDR3 contains 15 residues. CDR1 ENHRY and CDR2 SYGVKD come from the germline V gene.

The J gene is TRBJ1-3, the V gene TRBV27; weak D call: TRBD1 (6 bases). CDR1 MNHEY and CDR2 SMNVEV come from the germline V gene (reference sequence). Trimming left V 6 bases short and J 4 bases short, with 34 bases between. The length of the CDR3 is 21 residues. The CDR3 sequence is CASSSTPTGTPSLLAGNTIYF. The CDR3 DNA reads TGTGCCAGCAGCTCGACTCCTACGGGGACACCTTCTCTTTTGGCAGGAAACACCATATATTTT.